These 26 T cell receptor beta chains were all obtained from the same sample, sequenced in a study of regulatory T cells in long-lasting Graves disease. Indicated time point: newly diagnosed GD, antithyroid drugs for less than 3 months. PBMC-derived RNA was used for the TCR library. Library construction for TCR beta used iRepertoire HTBI primers and Arm-PCR of CDR3 regions. In TCRdb, the multiplex PCR reads were re-called with MiXCR into one record per CDR3 protein. The table has about 530,000 distinct CDR3 sequences, about 16% seen once; the top ten hold roughly 25%. The sample also formed part of further work on T cells in Graves' hyperthyroidism and ophthalmopathy.

This sample comprised peripheral blood mononuclear cells (PBMCs), obtained at new diagnosis, from a patient treated with antithyroid drugs. The receptors here all came from a woman aged 35-65 years with Graves disease.

This clonotype has a count of ten or more. V gene TRBV18 combines with J gene TRBJ2-5, with 7 positions matching TRBD1. This CDR3 is 15 amino acids long. Germline V gene data show CDR1 as KGHSH and CDR2 as LQKENI. V shed 3 bases, J shed 4 bases, and the junction held 8 bases outside the gene matches. The CDR3 coding sequence is TGTGCCAGCTCACCGCGACAGGGTCAACCAGAGACCCAGTACTTC. Its translation: CASSPRQGQPETQYF.

In this sample, this clonotype turned up a few times. V is TRBV6-5 and J is TRBJ2-7; D may be TRBD2 (6 bases). The germline gives CDR1 MNHEY, CDR2 SVGAGI. V lost 0 bases, J lost 7 bases, and 16 bases lay in between. This CDR3 region has 15 residues. CDR3 sequence (DNA): TGTGCCAGCAGTTACTCGGGCGGGCCGGAGGGGGAGCAGTACTTC. Amino acid sequence: CASSYSGGPEGEQYF.

There are a few counts of this clonotype. A much larger clone is a single base away; this may be a read error. The rearrangement uses TRBV11-1 and TRBJ2-2; D ambiguous. The CDR3 consists of 13 residues. The germline V gene has CDR1 SGHAT and CDR2 FQDESV (reference sequence). CDR3 sequence (DNA): TGTGTCAGCAGCTTAATGGGGTTCGGGGAGCTGTTTTTT. Its protein is CVSSLMGFGELFF. The full variable domain, its missing parts supplied by reference TRBV11-1 and TRBJ2-2, is EAEVAQSPRYKITEKSQAVAFWCDPISGHATLYWYRQILGQGPELLVQFQDESVVDDSQLPKDRFSAERLKGVDSTLKIQPAELGDSAMYLCVSSLMGFGELFFGEGSRLTVL.

This clonotype was counted at least ten times. The rearrangement joins TRBV28 to TRBJ1-2; D is perhaps TRBD1 (6 bases). Germline V CDR1 and CDR2: MDHEN, SYDVKM. The V and J ends lost 6 bases and 4 bases respectively, with 12 bases between them. The CDR3 is 13 amino acids. This chain's CDR3 is CASRGQLSYGYTF. The CDR3 nucleotides read TGTGCCAGCAGAGGACAGCTCAGCTATGGCTACACCTTC.

The chain combines TRBV2 with TRBJ1-6; D gene unclear. V shed 6 bases and J shed 9 bases, with 15 bases lying between them. CDR3 size: 14 residues. Germline values: CDR1 SNHLY, CDR2 FYNNEI. For the CDR3, the DNA is TGTGCCAGCAGGTTGGACGACGCGGGTTCACCCCTCCACTTT. Encoded protein: CASRLDDAGSPLHF.

This clonotype has a count of ten or more. The CDR3 DNA reads as TGTGCCTGGTCGCTAACCGGGACTAGTGGTCTCGAGCAGTACTTC. Its translation is CAWSLTGTSGLEQYF. V and J are TRBV30 and TRBJ2-7, with TRBD2 identical over 8 bases. The CDR3 consists of 15 residues. CDR1 is GTSNPN and CDR2 is SVGIG in the germline V gene (reference sequence). Unmatched junction bases numbered 15, after V lost 5 bases and J lost 6 bases.

The V gene is TRBV3-1, the J gene TRBJ2-7, with TRBD2 as a possible D gene (6 bases). Germline V CDR1 and CDR2: LGHDT, YNNKEL (reference sequence). V shed 4 bases and J shed 2 bases, with 12 bases lying between them. The CDR3 length is 14 residues. CDR3 region: CASSLRGGTYEQYF. CDR3 bases: TGTGCCAGCAGCCTCCGGGGAGGAACCTACGAGCAGTACTTC.

This clonotype was counted at least ten times. The V gene is TRBV7-3, the J gene TRBJ2-7; D is perhaps TRBD2 (6 bases). Per the germline V gene, CDR1 is SGHTA and CDR2 is FQGTGA. The CDR3 is 13 residues long. The V end was cut by 5 bases, the J end by 5 bases, with 13 bases between. The CDR3, as DNA: TGTGCCAGCAGCCGCTTTGCTAGCGACGAGCAGTACTTC. This codes for CASSRFASDEQYF.

This clonotype came up many times. The chain couples TRBV20-1 to TRBJ2-5; 8 bases line up with TRBD2. Germline assignment: CDR1 DFQATT and CDR2 SNEGSKA (reference sequence). The CDR3 runs to 13 residues. The V segment lost 4 bases and the J segment 5 bases; nucleotides outside the gene matches: 6. In DNA, the CDR3 is TGCAGTGCTATCAGCGGGGGAGCGGAGACCCAGTACTTC. It yields the protein CSAISGGAETQYF.

Comments on this clonotype: Since a much larger clone is just one base distant, this may be a read error. The gene calls are TRBV2 and TRBJ2-5; TRBD2 aligns across 8 bases. The CDR3 totals 14 residues. Germline V gene lookup returns CDR1 SNHLY and CDR2 FYNNEI. V was pared by 10 bases and J by 2 bases, with 9 bases of the junction left unmatched. The CDR3 loop reads CANRIAGKQETQYF. As DNA, the CDR3 is TGTGCCAACAGGATAGCGGGGAAACAAGAGACCCAGTACTTC.

Only a few counts were recorded for this clonotype. The chain joins TRBV7-3 to TRBJ2-3; D is unresolved. Germline values: CDR1 SGHTA, CDR2 FQGTGA. This CDR3 contains 14 residues. Trimming took 0 bases from V and 2 from J, leaving 6 bases between them. The CDR3 region has the DNA TGTGCCAGCAGCTTAACAGGCTTCACAGATACGCAGTATTTT. Translating gives CASSLTGFTDTQYF.

This clonotype was counted ten times or more. J is TRBJ2-2 and V is TRBV6-4; a possible D gene is TRBD2 (6 bases). Between the trimmed V and J ends, which lost 7 bases and 1 base, there was a span of 10 bases. CDR3 length: 14 amino acids. The germline V gene has CDR1 MRHNA and CDR2 SNTAGT. The CDR3 loop is CASKAGKNTGELFF. CDR3 nucleotide sequence: TGTGCCAGCAAGGCGGGGAAGAACACCGGGGAGCTGTTTTTT.

The sample holds one count of this clonotype. It may be a read error: a sequence one base away is much more abundant. V gene TRBV18 combines with J gene TRBJ2-1; D not resolved. CDR1 and CDR2 from the germline V gene are KGHSH and LQKENI. Trimming removed 2 bases at V and 4 bases at J, with 9 bases between. The CDR3 has 14 amino acids. In nucleotides, the CDR3 is TGTGCCAGCTCACCAGAAGACAATTACAATGAGCAGTTCTTC. This translates into CASSPEDNYNEQFF.

The chain is built from TRBV7-9 and TRBJ2-1; no reliable D call. Trimming took 3 bases from V and 8 from J, leaving 8 bases between them. The germline gives CDR1 SEHNR, CDR2 FQNEAQ (reference sequence). The CDR3 extends over 12 amino acids. The chain's CDR3 is CASSFVADEQFF. The CDR3 region has the DNA TGTGCCAGCAGCTTTGTAGCTGATGAGCAGTTCTTC.

The table lists this clonotype with a few counts. The V gene is TRBV11-3, the J gene TRBJ2-7; D perhaps matches TRBD1 (5 bases). V was shortened by 5 bases and J by 3 bases, with 11 bases between the two germline ends. This CDR3 has 13 residues. Germline CDR1 is SGHNT and CDR2 is YENEEA. In nucleotides, the CDR3 is TGTGCCAGCAGCCCCTTCGACAGCTACGAGCAGTACTTC. Its translation is CASSPFDSYEQYF.

This clonotype was counted ten times or more. At one end the junction does not follow the germline gene, possibly because of a read error. The chain has TRBV6-2 or TRBV6-3 and TRBJ2-3, with 7 nucleotides matching TRBD1. Germline CDR1 and CDR2: MNHEY and SVGEGT. This CDR3 comprises 16 residues. The CDR3 DNA follows: TGTGCCAGCAGTCCCGCCGTTACCATAGGACAGGCGAGGCCTGATTTT. Encoded protein: CASSPAVTIGQARPDF.

This clonotype has only a few counts. This chain uses TRBV3-1 with TRBJ1-4; D is uncertain. Germline CDR1 is LGHDT and CDR2 is YNNKEL (reference sequence). This CDR3 has 13 amino acids. V was shortened by 1 base and J by 7 bases, with 7 bases between the two germline ends. The chain's CDR3 is CASSQGRTEKLFF. The DNA for the CDR3 is TGTGCCAGCAGCCAAGGGCGGACTGAAAAACTGTTTTTT.

This clonotype was picked up many times. The rearrangement joins TRBV20-1 to TRBJ2-7; D is perhaps TRBD1 (6 bases). The germline gives CDR1 DFQATT, CDR2 SNEGSKA (reference sequence). The V end lost 2 bases, the J end lost 1 base, and 12 bases lay between the germline ends. The CDR3 is 14 residues long. CDR3 amino acids: CSARRTGLSYEQYF. CDR3 nucleotide sequence: TGCAGTGCTAGAAGAACAGGGTTGTCCTACGAGCAGTACTTC.

Ten or more counts support this clonotype. The CDR3 DNA reads TGTGCCAGCAGCCGCGGGACCTACAATGAGCAGTTCTTC. Translating gives CASSRGTYNEQFF. The chain is built from TRBV11-1 and TRBJ2-1, with a weak D call TRBD2 (6 bases). This CDR3 region has 13 residues. With 5 bases removed from V and 2 bases from J, the gap between germline ends came to 7 bases. In germline, CDR1 is SGHAT, CDR2 FQDESV (reference sequence).

This clonotype was seen repeatedly, ten times or more. The rearrangement links TRBV3-1 to TRBJ1-1; D is unclear. This CDR3 comprises 12 residues. Trimming shortened V by 2 bases and J by 0 bases, and 1 base separated the two germline ends. Looked up from germline, CDR1 is LGHDT and CDR2 is YNNKEL (reference sequence). In DNA, the CDR3 is TGTGCCAGCAGCCAAATGAACACTGAAGCTTTCTTT. Translating it yields CASSQMNTEAFF.

The chain joins TRBV7-9 to TRBJ2-7, with unresolved D. CDR3 length: 12 amino acids. The germline gives CDR1 SEHNR, CDR2 FQNEAQ (reference sequence). Trimming pared 5 bases from V and 7 bases from J, leaving 12 bases between. The CDR3 is CASSPRSREQYF. DNA of the CDR3: TGTGCCAGCAGCCCTCGGAGCAGGGAGCAGTACTTC.

V usage is TRBV12-3 or TRBV12-4 and J usage is TRBJ2-5; 9 positions agree with TRBD1. The V and J ends lost 6 bases and 4 bases, in that order; junction bases with no gene match: 9. This CDR3 is built from 15 residues. Here the CDR3 DNA reads TGTGCCAGCAGCAAGGGACAGGGTGGGCGAGAGACCCAGTACTTC. Translation gives CASSKGQGGRETQYF.

V usage is TRBV5-5 and J usage is TRBJ2-1; 14 positions match TRBD2. The germline gives CDR1 SGHKS, CDR2 YYEKEE (reference sequence). V dropped 4 bases and J dropped 0; count of bases not matched to a gene: 6. CDR3 length: 18 residues. CDR3 residues: CASSPRLAGGSSYNEQFF. As DNA, the CDR3 is TGTGCCAGCAGCCCACGACTAGCGGGGGGGAGCTCCTACAATGAGCAGTTCTTC. Variable domain in full (rest from reference TRBV5-5 and TRBJ2-1): DAGVTQSPTHLIKTRGQQVTLRCSPISGHKSVSWYQQVLGQGPQFIFQYYEKEERGRGNFPDRFSARQFPNYSSELNVNALLLGDSALYLCASSPRLAGGSSYNEQFFGPGTRLTVL.

The chain's CDR3 is CASSHAWGGSNQPQHF. CDR3 nucleotide sequence: TGCGCCAGCAGCCACGCCTGGGGAGGTAGCAATCAGCCCCAGCATTTT. The genes are TRBV4-1 and TRBJ1-5; D not certain. V dropped 3 bases and J dropped 0 bases, with 12 bases sitting between them. Germline CDR1 MGHRA, CDR2 YSYEKL. The CDR3 consists of 16 residues.

This chain's CDR3 is CASSSGYF. The CDR3 DNA sequence: TGTGCCAGTAGCTCGGGGTATTTT. The rearrangement links TRBV19 to TRBJ1-3; D gene uncertain. V was trimmed by 6 bases and J by 16 bases, leaving 7 bases between them. CDR3 length: 8 amino acids. The germline V gene encodes CDR1 LNHDA and CDR2 SQIVND (reference sequence). Combining the CDR3 with reference TRBV19 and TRBJ1-3 gives the whole variable domain DGGITQSPKYLFRKEGQNVTLSCEQNLNHDAMYWYRQDPGQGLRLIYYSQIVNDFQKGDIAEGYSVSREKKESFPLTVTSAQKNPTAFYLCASSSGYFGEGSWLTVV.

This clonotype was found many times. The genes are TRBV7-3 and TRBJ2-2, with D possibly called TRBD1 or TRBD2 (5 bases each). The CDR3 is made up of 14 amino acids. V lost 5 bases and J lost 4, with 11 bases in between. The germline V gene encodes CDR1 SGHTA and CDR2 FQGTGA. The CDR3 loop is CASSGGRGTGELFF. The CDR3 nucleotides read TGTGCCAGCAGCGGGGGTCGGGGCACCGGGGAGCTGTTTTTT. The whole variable domain, filled in from reference TRBV7-3 and TRBJ2-2, reads GAGVSQTPSNKVTEKGKYVELRCDPISGHTALYWYRQSLGQGPEFLIYFQGTGAADDSGLPNDRFFAVRPEGSVSTLKIQRTERGDSAVYLCASSGGRGTGELFFGEGSRLTVL.